This TCR beta chain is from a study of early T cells in non-severe SARS-CoV-2 infection. Points from the study as a whole: In VDJdb matching, anti-spike CD8 responses were favored while private and CD4 specificities went missing.

Concerning this clonotype itself: What it binds is not known.

The CDR3 is made up of 17 amino acids. Losses at the gene ends were 3 bases for V and 2 bases for J; bases not matched to a gene: 14. Germline CDR1 DFQATT, CDR2 SNEGSKA (reference sequence). Individual cDNA molecules received unique molecular identifiers during library preparation. One entry per CDR3 protein, called by TCRdb with MiXCR from the 5' RACE reads. Of tens of thousands of distinct CDR3 sequences listed, roughly 15% are singletons. The source material was whole blood, sampled at baseline. The chain employs TRBV20-1 and TRBJ2-3; 7 bases are shared with TRBD1. The sequence was collected from an adult who was a healthcare worker with PCR-confirmed SARS-CoV-2 infection or an uninfected control (not recorded which). CDR3 nucleotide sequence: TGCAGTGCTAGTCCTGGACTGACAGGGATATTCACAGATACGCAGTATTTT. Translated: CSASPGLTGIFTDTQYF.